This T cell receptor beta chain was recorded in a study of T-cell reconstitution after alpha-beta-depleted transplantation in children. Only a few counts were recorded for this clonotype. Its antigen is not identified. A library of TCRbeta sequences, prepared with unique molecular identifiers, was generated. TCRdb reprocessed the PCR reads with MiXCR, giving one entry per CDR3 protein. Here the sample spans 780,000 or so distinct CDR3 sequences, approximately 15% being singletons. Overall study findings and caveats: Counts and diversity of T cells one year after transplant came mostly from newly produced T cells.

V was trimmed by 4 bases and J by 2 bases, leaving 13 bases between them. Germline assignment: CDR1 SGHRS and CDR2 YFSETQ. CDR3 length: 15 residues. The V gene is TRBV5-1, the J gene TRBJ2-4; D gene unclear. Sequencing used PBMCs, mostly from graft donor cells, obtained 360 days after TCRalphabeta/CD19-depleted stem cell transplant. This clonotype originated in a male patient aged 10 to 17 who had a stem cell transplant for acute lymphoblastic leukemia, so the T cells may come from the graft donor. The CDR3 protein is CASSPQIGSKNIQYF. The CDR3, as DNA: TGCGCCAGCAGCCCGCAGATCGGGTCCAAAAACATTCAGTACTTC.